The 21 T cell receptor beta chains below come from one sample, sequenced in a study of CD8+ T cells in alopecia areata. Once RNA had been extracted, it was reverse transcribed into cDNA to act as the sequencing template. This table comes from immunoSEQ multiplex PCR, and its TCRdb copy is limited to in-frame clones, with some not included. Seen here are about 160,000 clones, roughly 65% observed once, and the top ten hold 0.7% to 1%. As to treatment: oral pan-JAK inhibitor, 5-10 mg twice daily. Specimen: CD4+ T cells sorted from blood, collected at week 4, from a patient treated with tofacitinib. The receptors were sampled from a human donor with alopecia areata.

The J gene is TRBJ1-2, the V gene TRBV10-3; D not certain. V lost 4 bases, J lost 4 bases, and 16 bases lay in between. Germline CDR1 is ENHRY and CDR2 is SYGVKD. The CDR3 extends over 15 amino acids. The CDR3 bases are TGTGCCATCAGTGGAGTTGAAGGGCCGGGCTATGGCTACACCTTC. Amino acids: CAISGVEGPGYGYTF.

The chain couples TRBV29-1 to TRBJ1-4; D not resolved. Trimming cost V 6 bases and J 0 bases, with 8 bases left between them. In germline, CDR1 is SQVTM, CDR2 ANQGSEA. The CDR3 length is 13 residues. CDR3 residues: CSVRHATNEKLFF. The DNA of the CDR3 is TGCAGCGTCCGACACGCAACTAATGAAAAACTGTTTTTT.

V usage is TRBV5-6 and J usage is TRBJ1-1, with 7 bases identical to TRBD1. The V gene's germline CDR1 is SGHDT and CDR2 YYEEEE. The CDR3 runs 17 residues. The V and J ends lost 0 bases and 1 base, in that order; junction bases with no gene match: 9. For the CDR3, the DNA is TGTGCCAGCAGCTTGGTAAGGGGGCAGGTCTGGAACACTGAAGCTTTCTTT. Protein sequence: CASSLVRGQVWNTEAFF.

This clone was recorded a few times. The chain employs TRBV30 and TRBJ2-2, with D possibly TRBD1 on 7 matching bases. CDR1 and CDR2 (germline): GTSNPN, SVGIG (reference sequence). Trimming removed 4 bases from V and 4 bases from J, with 13 bases in between. The CDR3 is 14 residues long. In DNA, the CDR3 is TGTGCCTGGAAGGCGCAGGGGGGCACCGGGGAGCTGTTTTTT. Amino acids: CAWKAQGGTGELFF.

In its sample, this clone was seen a few times. DNA of the CDR3: TGCGCCAGCAGCCTTAATGACCCCCAGAACTATGGCTACACCTTC. Translation gives CASSLNDPQNYGYTF. The V call is TRBV5-1, the J call TRBJ1-2; D is unclear. Germline CDR1 SGHRS, CDR2 YFSETQ. V lost 4 bases, J lost 2 bases, and 15 bases lay in between. The CDR3 has 15 amino acids.

This chain uses TRBV29-1 with TRBJ1-2; unclear D gene. CDR1 and CDR2 (germline): SQVTM, ANQGSEA. This CDR3 is 13 amino acids long. Between the trimmed V and J ends, which lost 0 bases and 4 bases, there was a span of 9 bases. The CDR3 bases are TGCAGCGTTGAAGACAGGATCCGCTATGGCTACACCTTC. Translating gives CSVEDRIRYGYTF.

This clone has more than one count but fewer than ten. The CDR3 DNA reads as TGTGCCACCGGAACCAGGACAGGACCCTACGAGCAGTACTTC. Translating gives CATGTRTGPYEQYF. The chain is built from TRBV15 and TRBJ2-7, with 7 bases aligning to TRBD1. Germline V gene sequence: CDR1 LNHNV, CDR2 YYDKDF (reference sequence). After removal of 8 bases from V and 2 bases from J, the junction contained 9 bases not matched to a gene. The CDR3 sequence is 14 residues long.

The V and J genes are TRBV7-9 and TRBJ2-2; D gene ambiguous. The CDR3 sequence is 14 residues long. CDR1 SEHNR and CDR2 FQNEAQ come from the germline V gene (reference sequence). V was pared by 3 bases and J by 7 bases, with 12 bases between. The CDR3 reads CASSFPVGLGELFF. CDR3 sequence (DNA): TGTGCCAGCAGCTTTCCAGTAGGCCTCGGGGAGCTGTTTTTT. Full variable domain (missing parts from reference TRBV7-9 and TRBJ2-2): DTGVSQNPRHKITKRGQNVTFRCDPISEHNRLYWYRQTLGQGPEFLTYFQNEAQLEKSRLLSDRFSAERPKGSFSTLEIQRTEQGDSAMYLCASSFPVGLGELFFGEGSRLTVL.

The V and J genes are TRBV5-1 and TRBJ1-1, with 8 bases identical to TRBD1. CDR1 SGHRS and CDR2 YFSETQ come from the germline V gene. V lost 4 bases, J lost 5 bases, and 4 bases stayed unmatched. The CDR3 consists of 13 residues. CDR3 sequence reads: CASSIQGETEAFF. The DNA of the CDR3 is TGCGCCAGCAGCATACAGGGGGAGACTGAAGCTTTCTTT. Looking up the rest from reference TRBV5-1 and TRBJ1-1 gives the full variable domain: KAGVTQTPRYLIKTRGQQVTLSCSPISGHRSVSWYQQTPGQGLQFLFEYFSETQRNKGNFPGRFSGRQFSNSRSEMNVSTLELGDSALYLCASSIQGETEAFFGQGTRLTVV.

The chain combines TRBV9 with TRBJ1-4, with a possible D match to TRBD1 (5 bases). The CDR3 spans 15 residues. Trimming removed 4 bases at V and 8 bases at J, with 18 bases between. Germline values: CDR1 SGDLS, CDR2 YYNGEE. The DNA for the CDR3 is TGTGCCAGCAGCAGCCGTCCCTCAGAGGGGGAAAAACTGTTTTTT. This sequence encodes CASSSRPSEGEKLFF.

V is TRBV2 and J is TRBJ2-1; TRBD2 is a possible D gene (6 bases). V was cut by 3 bases and J by 15 bases, with 15 bases left in between. The CDR3 has 12 amino acids. Germline loops: CDR1 SNHLY, CDR2 FYNNEI. The CDR3 DNA follows: TGTGCCAGCAGTGACCGAGACACTAGCCGGTTCTTC. Protein: CASSDRDTSRFF.

The chain links TRBV30 to TRBJ1-2; D is uncertain. Germline CDR1 is GTSNPN and CDR2 is SVGIG (reference sequence). The CDR3 is 13 residues long. V was cut by 3 bases and J by 7 bases, with 15 bases left in between. The chain's CDR3 is CAWSALGLSGYTF. Written as DNA, the CDR3 is TGTGCCTGGAGCGCACTTGGTCTGTCTGGCTACACCTTC. Combining the CDR3 with reference TRBV30 and TRBJ1-2 gives the whole variable domain SQTIHQWPATLVQPVGSPLSLECTVEGTSNPNLYWYRQAAGRGLQLLFYSVGIGQISSEVPQNLSASRPQDRQFILSSKKLLLSDSGFYLCAWSALGLSGYTFGSGTRLTVV.

Remarks on this clone: This specimen includes other DNA sequences encoding the same CDR3. The rearrangement joins TRBV29-1 to TRBJ2-2, with 9 positions matching TRBD1. CDR3 length: 12 residues. Per germline, CDR1 SQVTM and CDR2 ANQGSEA. Trimming removed 4 bases from V and 6 bases from J; junction bases left unmatched: 0. The CDR3 protein is CSVGQGAGELFF. CDR3 bases: TGCAGCGTTGGACAGGGGGCCGGGGAGCTGTTTTTT.

This clone was seen only once. The rearrangement uses TRBV29-1 and TRBJ1-2; TRBD1 matches 9 bases. This CDR3 is 12 amino acids long. CDR1 and CDR2 (germline): SQVTM, ANQGSEA. V lost 6 bases to trimming and J lost 8 bases; unmatched junction nucleotides: 7. CDR3 loop: CSVTDRGDGYTF. DNA for the CDR3: TGCAGCGTGACGGACAGGGGCGACGGCTACACCTTC.

This clone has a single count. V is TRBV30 and J is TRBJ1-4; D call uncertain. Deletions cut 4 bases from V and 4 bases from J, with 10 bases between. There are 13 residues in the CDR3. Germline assignment: CDR1 GTSNPN and CDR2 SVGIG (reference sequence). As DNA, the CDR3 is TGTGCCTGGACATGGGGTATTAATGAAAAACTGTTTTTT. As protein: CAWTWGINEKLFF.

The CDR3 coding sequence is TGTGCCTGGAGTCCATCGGATGGTACACCCCTCCACTTT. It is translated as CAWSPSDGTPLHF. This chain uses TRBV30 with TRBJ1-6; D uncertain. Germline CDR1 reads GTSNPN; CDR2 reads SVGIG (reference sequence). Between the trimmed V and J ends, which lost 2 bases and 11 bases, there was a span of 13 bases. This CDR3 region has 13 residues.

This sequence joins TRBV9 and TRBJ2-1; 8 bases line up with TRBD1. CDR3 length equals 13 residues. The junction had 4 bases not matched to a gene; V was cut back by 3 bases and J by 8 bases. The germline V gene encodes CDR1 SGDLS and CDR2 YYNGEE. The CDR3 sequence is CASSGGQVDEQFF. CDR3 DNA sequence: TGTGCCAGCAGCGGGGGACAGGTCGATGAGCAGTTCTTC.

The chain carries TRBV29-1 and TRBJ1-2; D is unresolved. Between the trimmed V and J ends, which lost 4 bases and 14 bases, there was a span of 17 bases. The CDR3 loop spans 11 amino acids. Germline CDR1 and CDR2: SQVTM and ANQGSEA. CDR3 amino acids: CSVGPGPKRTF. DNA for the CDR3: TGCAGCGTTGGCCCGGGCCCTAAAAGGACCTTC.

The CDR3 DNA is TGTGCTAGTGGTTTGACAGGGGATCATCAGCCCCAGCATTTT. This codes for CASGLTGDHQPQHF. V gene TRBV12-5 combines with J gene TRBJ1-5, with 7 bases that match TRBD1. From germline, CDR1 is LGHNT and CDR2 FRNRAP. The CDR3 extends over 14 amino acids. Trimming at V came to 2 bases and at J to 5 bases, leaving 3 bases not matched to a gene.

This chain joins TRBV29-1 and TRBJ1-3; D might be TRBD1 (5 bases). This CDR3 contains 15 residues. Germline V gives CDR1 SQVTM, CDR2 ANQGSEA. Trimming took 5 bases from V and 0 from J, leaving 14 bases between them. CDR3 residues: CSVSQWGGSGNTIYF. CDR3 nucleotide sequence: TGCAGCGTTTCTCAGTGGGGCGGCTCTGGAAACACCATATATTTT.

This clone appeared a single time. The J gene is TRBJ2-5, the V gene TRBV30; a weak D match, TRBD1 (5 bases). Trimming cost V 6 bases and J 0 bases, with 20 bases left between them. The CDR3 runs to 16 residues. In germline, CDR1 is GTSNPN, CDR2 SVGIG (reference sequence). The CDR3 protein is CACITGVAGYQETQYF. CDR3 bases: TGTGCCTGTATTACAGGAGTAGCTGGGTACCAAGAGACCCAGTACTTC. Drawing the rest from reference TRBV30 and TRBJ2-5, the complete variable domain is SQTIHQWPATLVQPVGSPLSLECTVEGTSNPNLYWYRQAAGRGLQLLFYSVGIGQISSEVPQNLSASRPQDRQFILSSKKLLLSDSGFYLCACITGVAGYQETQYFGPGTRLLVL.